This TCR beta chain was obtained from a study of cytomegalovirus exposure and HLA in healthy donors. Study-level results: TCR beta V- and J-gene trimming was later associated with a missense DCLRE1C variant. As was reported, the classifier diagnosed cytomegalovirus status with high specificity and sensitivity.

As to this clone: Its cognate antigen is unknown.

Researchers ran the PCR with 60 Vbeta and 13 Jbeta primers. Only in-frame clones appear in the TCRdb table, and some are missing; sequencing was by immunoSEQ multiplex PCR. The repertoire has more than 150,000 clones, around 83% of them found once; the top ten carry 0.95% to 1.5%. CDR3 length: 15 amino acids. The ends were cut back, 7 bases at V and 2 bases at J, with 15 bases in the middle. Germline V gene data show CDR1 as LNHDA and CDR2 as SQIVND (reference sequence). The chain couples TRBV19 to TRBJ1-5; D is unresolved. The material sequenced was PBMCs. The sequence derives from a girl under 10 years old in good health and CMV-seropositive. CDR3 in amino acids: CASIPGRDRNQPQHF. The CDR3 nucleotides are TGTGCCAGTATCCCGGGGAGGGATCGCAATCAGCCCCAGCATTTT.